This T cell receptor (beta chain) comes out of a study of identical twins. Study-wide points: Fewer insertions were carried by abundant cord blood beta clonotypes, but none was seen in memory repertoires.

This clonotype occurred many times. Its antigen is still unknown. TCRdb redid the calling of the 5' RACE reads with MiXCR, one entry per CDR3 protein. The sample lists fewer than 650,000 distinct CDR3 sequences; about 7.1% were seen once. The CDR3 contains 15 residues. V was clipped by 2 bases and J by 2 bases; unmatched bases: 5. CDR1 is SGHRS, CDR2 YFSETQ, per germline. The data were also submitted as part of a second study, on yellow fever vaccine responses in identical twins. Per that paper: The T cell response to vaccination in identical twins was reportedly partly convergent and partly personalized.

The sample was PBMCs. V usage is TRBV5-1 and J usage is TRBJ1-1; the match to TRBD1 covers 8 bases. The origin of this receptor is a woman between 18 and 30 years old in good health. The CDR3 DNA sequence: TGCGCCAGCAGCTTACCCGACAGGGGAAACACTGAAGCTTTCTTT. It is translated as CASSLPDRGNTEAFF.